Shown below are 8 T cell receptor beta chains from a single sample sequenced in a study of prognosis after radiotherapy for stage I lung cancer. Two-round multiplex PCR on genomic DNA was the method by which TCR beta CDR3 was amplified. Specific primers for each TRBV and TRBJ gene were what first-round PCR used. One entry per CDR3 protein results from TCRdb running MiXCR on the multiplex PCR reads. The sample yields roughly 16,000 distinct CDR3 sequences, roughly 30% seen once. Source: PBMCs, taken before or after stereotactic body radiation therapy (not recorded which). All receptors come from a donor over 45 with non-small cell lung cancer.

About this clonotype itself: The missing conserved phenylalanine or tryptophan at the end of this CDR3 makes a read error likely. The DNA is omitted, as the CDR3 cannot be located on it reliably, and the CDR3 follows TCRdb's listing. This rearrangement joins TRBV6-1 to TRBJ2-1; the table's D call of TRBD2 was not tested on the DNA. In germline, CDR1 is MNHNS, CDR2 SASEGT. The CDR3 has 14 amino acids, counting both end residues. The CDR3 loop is CASSEKGEENEQSL.

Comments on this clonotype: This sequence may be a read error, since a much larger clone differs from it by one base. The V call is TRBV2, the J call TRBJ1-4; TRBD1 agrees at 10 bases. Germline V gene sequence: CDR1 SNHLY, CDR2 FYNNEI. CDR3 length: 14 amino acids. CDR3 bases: TGTGCCAGCACTCCCGGGACAGGGGTTGAAGAACTGTTTTTT. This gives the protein CASTPGTGVEELFF.

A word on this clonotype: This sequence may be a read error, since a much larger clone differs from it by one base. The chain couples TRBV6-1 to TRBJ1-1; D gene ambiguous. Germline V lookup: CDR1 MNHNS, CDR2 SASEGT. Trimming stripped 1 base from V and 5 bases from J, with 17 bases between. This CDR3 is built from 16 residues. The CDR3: CASSEGPVGALTEAFF. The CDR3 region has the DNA TGTGCCAGCAGTGAAGGACCCGTGGGCGCGTTGACTGAAGCTTTCTTT.

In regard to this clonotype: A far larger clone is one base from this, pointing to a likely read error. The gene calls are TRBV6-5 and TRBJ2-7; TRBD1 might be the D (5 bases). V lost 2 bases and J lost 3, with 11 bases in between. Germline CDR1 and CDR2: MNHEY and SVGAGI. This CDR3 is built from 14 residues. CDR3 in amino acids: CASSYGAEFYEQYF. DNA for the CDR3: TGTGCCAGCAGTTACGGGGCCGAGTTCTACGAGCAGTACTTC.

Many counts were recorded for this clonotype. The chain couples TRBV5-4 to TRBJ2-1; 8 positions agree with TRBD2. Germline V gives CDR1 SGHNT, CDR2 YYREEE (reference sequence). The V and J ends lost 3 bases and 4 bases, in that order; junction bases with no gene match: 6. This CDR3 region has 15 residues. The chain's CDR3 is CASSSEREFYNEQFF. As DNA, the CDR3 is TGTGCCAGCAGCTCCGAGCGGGAGTTTTACAATGAGCAGTTCTTC.

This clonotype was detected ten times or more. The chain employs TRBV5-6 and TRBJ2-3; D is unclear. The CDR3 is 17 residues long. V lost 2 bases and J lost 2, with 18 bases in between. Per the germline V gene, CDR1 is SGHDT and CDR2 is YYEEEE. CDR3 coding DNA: TGTGCCAGCAGCTTTGTTTTGCGGAGAGCGTCCACAGATACGCAGTATTTT. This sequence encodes CASSFVLRRASTDTQYF.

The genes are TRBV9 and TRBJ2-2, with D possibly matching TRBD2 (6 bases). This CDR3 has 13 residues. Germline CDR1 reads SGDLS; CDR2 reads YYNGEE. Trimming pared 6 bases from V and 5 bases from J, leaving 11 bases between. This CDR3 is CASIGRRTGELFF. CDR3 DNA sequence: TGTGCCAGCATCGGGAGAAGGACCGGGGAGCTGTTTTTT.

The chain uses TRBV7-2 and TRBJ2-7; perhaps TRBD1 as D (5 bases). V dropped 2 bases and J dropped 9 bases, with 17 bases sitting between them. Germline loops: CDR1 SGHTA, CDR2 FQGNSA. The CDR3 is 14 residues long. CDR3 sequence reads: CASSLLSQGYSQYF. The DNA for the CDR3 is TGTGCCAGCAGCTTATTAAGCCAGGGTTACTCGCAGTACTTC.